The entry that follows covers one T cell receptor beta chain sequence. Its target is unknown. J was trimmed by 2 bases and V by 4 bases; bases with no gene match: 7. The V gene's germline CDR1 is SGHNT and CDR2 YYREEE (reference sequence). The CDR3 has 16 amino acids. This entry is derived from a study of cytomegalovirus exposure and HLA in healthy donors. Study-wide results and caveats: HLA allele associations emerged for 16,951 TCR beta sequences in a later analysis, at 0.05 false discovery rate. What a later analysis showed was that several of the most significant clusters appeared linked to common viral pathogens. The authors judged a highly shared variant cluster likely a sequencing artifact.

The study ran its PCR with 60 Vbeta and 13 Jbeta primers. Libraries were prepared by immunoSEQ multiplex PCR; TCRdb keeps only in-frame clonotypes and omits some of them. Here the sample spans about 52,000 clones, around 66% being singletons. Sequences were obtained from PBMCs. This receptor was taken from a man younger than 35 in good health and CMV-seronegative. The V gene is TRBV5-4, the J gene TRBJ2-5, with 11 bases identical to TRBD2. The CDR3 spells CASSPRASGRQETQYF. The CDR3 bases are TGTGCCAGCAGCCCGAGGGCTAGCGGGAGGCAAGAGACCCAGTACTTC.